This T cell receptor beta chain was profiled in a study of regulatory T cells in long-lasting Graves disease. General study results and limits: New patients shared 800 to 1,000 public clonotypes, fewer than the roughly 2,700 shared by persistent patients.

Time point in this sample: persistent/refractory GD, antithyroid drugs over 5 years with positive TRAb. Preparation of the TCR library used RNA extracted from PBMCs. Arm-PCR of CDR3 regions with iRepertoire HTBI primers generated TCR beta libraries. TCRdb itself ran the multiplex PCR reads through MiXCR, one entry per CDR3 protein. This table has approximately 400,000 distinct CDR3 sequences, roughly 24% appearing once. About this clonotype itself: Its antigen is not known.

The CDR3 runs to 14 residues. Germline V gene data show CDR1 as LGHDT and CDR2 as YNNKEL (reference sequence). V dropped 1 base and J dropped 4 bases, with 8 bases sitting between them. This specimen was peripheral blood mononuclear cells (PBMCs), taken when the disease was refractory, from a patient treated with antithyroid drugs. The chain is built from TRBV3-1 and TRBJ1-5; the D is unclear. The receptor was isolated from a woman aged 40 to 49 with Graves disease. This CDR3 is CASSQGRFNQPQHF. In nucleotides, the CDR3 is TGTGCCAGCAGCCAAGGTCGGTTTAATCAGCCCCAGCATTTT.